This T cell receptor (beta chain) was retrieved from a study of shared clonotypes between healthy human individuals. V was clipped by 6 bases and J by 7 bases; unmatched bases: 4. Germline V gene lookup returns CDR1 MNHEY and CDR2 SMNVEV (reference sequence). The CDR3 loop spans 13 amino acids. The table came from immunoSEQ multiplex PCR; TCRdb's copy has only in-frame clones and leaves some out. Of 950,000 to 1,100,000 clones in the sample, around four fifths were seen once. The source of this sequence is a man in his late teens or twenties in good health. The material sequenced was memory CD4+ T cells sorted from blood. Subset given: CD45RA-negative fraction. The chain carries TRBV27 and TRBJ1-4; 8 nucleotides align to TRBD1. The CDR3: CASSRGLIEKLFF. The CDR3 nucleotides are TGTGCCAGCAGCAGGGGGCTCATTGAAAAACTGTTTTTT.